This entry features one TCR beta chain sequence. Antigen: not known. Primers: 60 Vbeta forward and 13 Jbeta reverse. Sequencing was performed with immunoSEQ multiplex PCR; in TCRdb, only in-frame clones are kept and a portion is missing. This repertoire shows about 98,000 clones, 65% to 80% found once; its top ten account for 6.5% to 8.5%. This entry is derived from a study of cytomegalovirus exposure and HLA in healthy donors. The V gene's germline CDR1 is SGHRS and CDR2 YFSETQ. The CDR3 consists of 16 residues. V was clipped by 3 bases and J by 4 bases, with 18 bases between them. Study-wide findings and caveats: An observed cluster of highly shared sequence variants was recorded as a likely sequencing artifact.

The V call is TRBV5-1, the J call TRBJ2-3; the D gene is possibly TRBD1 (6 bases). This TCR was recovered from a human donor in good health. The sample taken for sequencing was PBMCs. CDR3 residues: CASSSTGTPGADTQYF. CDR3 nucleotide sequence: TGCGCCAGCAGCTCTACAGGGACCCCGGGCGCAGATACGCAGTATTTT.